These 27 T cell receptor beta chains were all obtained from the same sample, sequenced in a study of regulatory T cells in long-lasting Graves disease. The sample's time point: newly diagnosed GD, antithyroid drugs for less than 3 months. TCR sequences were obtained from RNA taken from PBMCs. Both iRepertoire HTBI primers and Arm-PCR of CDR3 regions were used to build the TCR beta libraries. TCRdb independently ran MiXCR on the multiplex PCR reads; one entry per CDR3 protein. The sample shows under 450,000 distinct CDR3 sequences, around 16% of them seen only once. The sample was also reused in another study, on T cells in Graves' hyperthyroidism and ophthalmopathy.

This specimen consisted of peripheral blood mononuclear cells (PBMCs), obtained at new diagnosis, from a patient treated with antithyroid drugs. The receptor set was obtained from a woman younger than 30 with Graves disease.

Of note for this clonotype: A much larger clone differs from this one at a single base, so this may be a read error. The chain couples TRBV5-1 to TRBJ2-3; D possibly corresponds to TRBD2 (6 bases). Germline CDR1 is SGHRS and CDR2 is YFSETQ. CDR3 length equals 13 residues. V was trimmed by 4 bases and J by 7 bases, leaving 13 bases between them. CDR3 amino acids: CASSPGRGNTQYF. Here the CDR3 DNA reads TGCGCCAGCAGCCCCGGGAGAGGAAATACGCAGTATTTT.

This clonotype was recorded many times. This CDR3 is CASSESGNHEQYF. CDR3 DNA: TGCGCCAGCAGCGAGTCGGGGAACCACGAGCAGTACTTC. This sequence joins TRBV5-1 and TRBJ2-7; TRBD2 is a possible D gene (5 bases). Trimming cost V 4 bases and J 5 bases, with 13 bases left between them. The CDR3 sequence is 13 residues long. Germline V gene sequence: CDR1 SGHRS, CDR2 YFSETQ. The whole variable domain, filled in from reference TRBV5-1 and TRBJ2-7, reads KAGVTQTPRYLIKTRGQQVTLSCSPISGHRSVSWYQQTPGQGLQFLFEYFSETQRNKGNFPGRFSGRQFSNSRSEMNVSTLELGDSALYLCASSESGNHEQYFGPGTRLTVT.

This clonotype was counted at least ten times. The chain joins TRBV12-3 or TRBV12-4 to TRBJ2-2, with D perhaps matching TRBD1 (6 bases). V was pared by 2 bases and J by 1 base, with 11 bases between. The CDR3 covers 16 residues. The DNA of the CDR3 is TGTGCCAGCAGTTTATTGGGGACAAAGAACACCGGGGAGCTGTTTTTT. Its protein is CASSLLGTKNTGELFF.

This rearrangement joins TRBV6-1 to TRBJ2-1; TRBD1 matches 9 bases. Germline V gene data show CDR1 as MNHNS and CDR2 as SASEGT. Trimming removed 10 bases from V and 5 bases from J; junction bases left unmatched: 18. This CDR3 is 17 amino acids long. CDR3 DNA: TGTGCCACCCTGGGGGTGGTGGGACAGGGTTCCCACAATGAGCAGTTCTTC. The encoded protein is CATLGVVGQGSHNEQFF.

This clonotype was seen ten or more times. In DNA form, the CDR3 reads TGTGCCAGCACAAGGACCTCGAACACTGAAGCTTTCTTT. Its protein product is CASTRTSNTEAFF. The genes are TRBV3-1 and TRBJ1-1; unclear D gene. The CDR3 has 13 residues. Germline-derived CDR1 and CDR2 are LGHDT and YNNKEL (reference sequence). Trimming cost V 7 bases and J 1 base, with 10 bases left between them.

This clonotype was seen repeatedly, ten times or more. The chain uses TRBV12-3 or TRBV12-4 and TRBJ2-2; D is undetermined. The CDR3 contains 14 residues. V was shortened by 4 bases and J by 0 bases, with 6 bases between the two germline ends. Written as DNA, the CDR3 is TGTGCCAGCAGTTCAGACACGAACACCGGGGAGCTGTTTTTT. Translating it yields CASSSDTNTGELFF.

This clonotype occurred a few times. This sequence joins TRBV30 and TRBJ2-7, with 12 bases identical to TRBD2. The germline V gene has CDR1 GTSNPN and CDR2 SVGIG (reference sequence). Trimming removed 1 base from V and 0 bases from J; junction bases left unmatched: 7. This CDR3 spans 17 amino acids. In nucleotides, the CDR3 is TGTGCCTGGAGTGACGGGAGACTAGCGGGGGTCTCCTACGAGCAGTACTTC. It encodes CAWSDGRLAGVSYEQYF.

For this clonotype: A read error may explain this, as a much larger clone is one base away. The chain uses TRBV6-5 and TRBJ2-2, with D possibly matching TRBD1 (6 bases). The germline V gene has CDR1 MNHEY and CDR2 SVGAGI. This CDR3 spans 15 amino acids. The CDR3 region has the DNA TGTGCCAGCAGTTTCTGGACAGCGAACACCGAGGAGCTGTTTTTT. This gives the protein CASSFWTANTEELFF.

The table lists this clonotype with many counts. The chain uses TRBV5-1 and TRBJ2-2; 8 nucleotides match TRBD2. The trim removed 2 bases at V and 1 base at J, leaving 7 bases unmatched. CDR3 length: 17 residues. Germline V gene lookup returns CDR1 SGHRS and CDR2 YFSETQ. CDR3: CASSFPPAGGNTGELFF. As DNA, the CDR3 is TGCGCCAGCAGCTTCCCCCCGGCGGGAGGGAACACCGGGGAGCTGTTTTTT. Using reference TRBV5-1 and TRBJ2-2 for the parts outside the CDR3, the full variable domain is KAGVTQTPRYLIKTRGQQVTLSCSPISGHRSVSWYQQTPGQGLQFLFEYFSETQRNKGNFPGRFSGRQFSNSRSEMNVSTLELGDSALYLCASSFPPAGGNTGELFFGEGSRLTVL.

The rearrangement uses TRBV11-2 and TRBJ2-1; D possibly matches TRBD1 or TRBD2 (6 bases each). There are 14 residues in the CDR3. The germline CDR1 and CDR2 sequences are SGHAT and FQNNGV. The V end lost 5 bases, the J end lost 6 bases, and 14 bases lay between the germline ends. In DNA form, the CDR3 reads TGTGCCAGCAGCGGTCATGGAGGGGGCAATGAGCAGTTCTTC. Protein: CASSGHGGGNEQFF.

This chain joins TRBV6-2 or TRBV6-3 and TRBJ1-4; 8 bases agree with TRBD1. Trimming took 0 bases from V and 7 from J; bases not matched to a gene: 4. CDR3 size: 15 residues. CDR1 is MNHEY, CDR2 SVGEGT, per germline. CDR3 sequence (DNA): TGTGCCAGCAGTTACTCCCGACAGGGGAGTGAAAAACTGTTTTTT. Residues: CASSYSRQGSEKLFF.

Many counts were recorded for this clonotype. The chain combines TRBV12-3 or TRBV12-4 with TRBJ1-2, with 7 nucleotides matching TRBD1. The CDR3 loop spans 13 amino acids. Trimming took 5 bases from V and 6 from J; bases not matched to a gene: 6. The CDR3 region has the DNA TGTGCCAGCAGTGACAGGGTACGGGATGGCTACACCTTC. This sequence encodes CASSDRVRDGYTF.

This clonotype was picked up many times. Here the CDR3 reads CASWEGATGNTIYF. For the CDR3, the DNA is TGTGCCAGCTGGGAGGGGGCGACTGGAAACACCATATATTTT. The rearrangement uses TRBV28 and TRBJ1-3; the match to TRBD1 covers 7 bases. The ends lost 8 bases at V and 2 bases at J; junction bases unmatched: 6. The CDR3 loop spans 14 amino acids. CDR1 and CDR2 (germline): MDHEN, SYDVKM.

This clonotype was picked up many times. The chain joins TRBV18 to TRBJ1-3; TRBD1 might be the D (5 bases). V was shortened by 2 bases and J by 0 bases, with 11 bases between the two germline ends. CDR1 and CDR2 (germline): KGHSH, LQKENI. This CDR3 contains 16 residues. The CDR3 DNA follows: TGTGCCAGCTCACCAAGCAGGGTGTCCTCTGGAAACACCATATATTTT. This sequence encodes CASSPSRVSSGNTIYF. The full variable domain, in which reference TRBV18 and TRBJ1-3 provide the parts outside the CDR3, is NAGVMQNPRHLVRRRGQEARLRCSPMKGHSHVYWYRQLPEEGLKFMVYLQKENIIDESGMPKERFSAEFPKEGPSILRIQQVVRGDSAAYFCASSPSRVSSGNTIYFGEGSWLTVV.

This clonotype appeared many times. This sequence joins TRBV29-1 and TRBJ1-4; 9 bases fit TRBD1. The trim removed 0 bases at V and 8 bases at J, leaving 7 bases unmatched. CDR3 size: 15 residues. From germline, CDR1 is SQVTM and CDR2 ANQGSEA. CDR3 protein: CSVEDGDRASEKLFF. CDR3 sequence (DNA): TGCAGCGTTGAAGATGGGGACAGGGCGAGCGAAAAACTGTTTTTT. Based on the CDR3 plus reference TRBV29-1 and TRBJ1-4, the full variable domain is SAVISQKPSRDICQRGTSLTIQCQVDSQVTMMFWYRQQPGQSLTLIATANQGSEATYESGFVIDKFPISRPNLTFSTLTVSNMSPEDSSIYLCSVEDGDRASEKLFFGSGTQLSVL.

This clonotype was counted between two and nine times. The chain carries TRBV4-1 and TRBJ1-1; D is unresolved. This CDR3 has 13 residues. Germline CDR1 MGHRA, CDR2 YSYEKL. Trimming took 3 bases from V and 12 from J, leaving 17 bases between them. In DNA form, the CDR3 reads TGCGCCAGCAGCCAGATTGGGGTAACGCGAACTTTCTTT. As protein: CASSQIGVTRTFF.

The sample holds a few counts of this clonotype. Written as DNA, the CDR3 is TGTGCCAGCAGCTCGGACAGGGCTTCACCCCTCCACTTT. It translates to CASSSDRASPLHF. This sequence joins TRBV13 and TRBJ1-6; 8 bases agree with TRBD1. V was pared by 4 bases and J by 9 bases, with 2 bases of the junction left unmatched. The CDR3 contains 13 residues. Looked up from germline, CDR1 is PRHDT and CDR2 is FYEKMQ (reference sequence).

The sample holds a few counts of this clonotype. This chain uses TRBV7-8 with TRBJ1-1; the match to TRBD1 covers 7 bases. The germline CDR1 and CDR2 sequences are SGHVS and FQNEAQ. J gave up 3 bases and V 6 bases, and 10 bases lay outside the gene matches. The CDR3 runs 15 residues. CDR3 DNA sequence: TGTGCCAGCAGAAGTGTTAGGGGGCAAGACACTGAAGCTTTCTTT. Translated, it gives CASRSVRGQDTEAFF.

The chain is built from TRBV6-1 and TRBJ2-6; tentatively, D is TRBD2 (5 bases). From germline, CDR1 is MNHNS and CDR2 SASEGT. The CDR3 spans 16 residues. Deletions cut 4 bases from V and 2 bases from J, with 12 bases between. CDR3 sequence (DNA): TGTGCCAGCAGTGCCCGGGTCGGGACTGGGGCCAACGTCCTGACTTTC. It codes for CASSARVGTGANVLTF.

The chain combines TRBV25-1 with TRBJ2-6; 10 bases match TRBD2. CDR1 and CDR2 (germline): MGHDK, SYGVNS. The CDR3 length is 17 residues. J lost 0 bases, V lost 6 bases, and 5 bases had no gene match. The CDR3 loop reads CASRASGRNSGANVLTF. In nucleotides, the CDR3 is TGTGCCAGCAGGGCTAGCGGGAGAAACTCTGGGGCCAACGTCCTGACTTTC.

This clonotype was observed a handful of times. The rearrangement joins TRBV5-1 to TRBJ1-1; no clear D. V lost 2 bases, J lost 4 bases, and 12 bases lay in between. Germline CDR1 reads SGHRS; CDR2 reads YFSETQ. This CDR3 comprises 14 residues. CDR3 sequence reads: CASSFQERVTEAFF. CDR3 DNA: TGCGCCAGCAGCTTTCAGGAAAGGGTCACTGAAGCTTTCTTT.

This clonotype came up many times. The chain employs TRBV11-2 and TRBJ2-1; possibly TRBD2 for D (5 bases). Looked up from germline, CDR1 is SGHAT and CDR2 is FQNNGV. Trimming pared 5 bases from V and 6 bases from J, leaving 17 bases between. The CDR3 is 15 amino acids. The CDR3 spells CASSPIRGLGNEQFF. CDR3 DNA sequence: TGTGCCAGCAGCCCTATCCGGGGTCTAGGCAATGAGCAGTTCTTC.

A few counts support this clonotype. In nucleotides, the CDR3 is TGCGCCAGCAGCCAAAATGCCGGGACCGCCAGCTCTGGAAACACCATATATTTT. It encodes CASSQNAGTASSGNTIYF. The V call is TRBV5-1, the J call TRBJ1-3; D might be TRBD1 (5 bases). This CDR3 is built from 18 residues. Trimming removed 4 bases at V and 0 bases at J, with 20 bases between. Germline values: CDR1 SGHRS, CDR2 YFSETQ. Full variable domain (remainder filled in from reference TRBV5-1 and TRBJ1-3): KAGVTQTPRYLIKTRGQQVTLSCSPISGHRSVSWYQQTPGQGLQFLFEYFSETQRNKGNFPGRFSGRQFSNSRSEMNVSTLELGDSALYLCASSQNAGTASSGNTIYFGEGSWLTVV.

This chain links TRBV19 with TRBJ2-1; 9 nucleotides match TRBD2. This CDR3 spans 15 amino acids. In germline, CDR1 is LNHDA, CDR2 SQIVND (reference sequence). V trimming: 6 bases; J trimming: 7 bases; junction bases outside the gene matches: 10. CDR3 amino acids: CASSLRPSGMNEQFF. CDR3 sequence (DNA): TGTGCCAGTAGCCTAAGGCCTAGCGGGATGAATGAGCAGTTCTTC.

The chain employs TRBV7-3 and TRBJ2-1; 13 bases match TRBD2. CDR1 is SGHTA and CDR2 is FQGTGA in the germline V gene. The CDR3 runs 17 residues. The ends lost 5 bases at V and 9 bases at J; junction bases unmatched: 13. The CDR3 sequence is CASSALPRTSGSTEQFF. The DNA for the CDR3 is TGTGCCAGCAGCGCCTTACCCCGGACTAGCGGGAGTACTGAGCAGTTCTTC.

The chain joins TRBV27 to TRBJ2-7, with D perhaps being TRBD1 or TRBD2 (5 bases each). The CDR3 is 15 amino acids. V was trimmed by 6 bases and J by 7 bases, leaving 22 bases between them. Germline CDR1 MNHEY, CDR2 SMNVEV (reference sequence). The CDR3 bases are TGTGCCAGCAGCGCCCGGGACCCCGGACTGGGGGAGCAGTACTTC. Encoded protein: CASSARDPGLGEQYF.

This clonotype has just a few counts. The chain is built from TRBV14 and TRBJ2-4, with 7 nucleotides matching TRBD2. The V segment lost 0 bases and the J segment 10 bases; nucleotides outside the gene matches: 12. This CDR3 comprises 16 residues. Germline CDR1 and CDR2: SGHDN and FVKESK. CDR3 nucleotides: TGTGCCAGCAGCCAAGATCGCGTCGGAGCGGGACGGATTCAGTACTTC. It yields the protein CASSQDRVGAGRIQYF.